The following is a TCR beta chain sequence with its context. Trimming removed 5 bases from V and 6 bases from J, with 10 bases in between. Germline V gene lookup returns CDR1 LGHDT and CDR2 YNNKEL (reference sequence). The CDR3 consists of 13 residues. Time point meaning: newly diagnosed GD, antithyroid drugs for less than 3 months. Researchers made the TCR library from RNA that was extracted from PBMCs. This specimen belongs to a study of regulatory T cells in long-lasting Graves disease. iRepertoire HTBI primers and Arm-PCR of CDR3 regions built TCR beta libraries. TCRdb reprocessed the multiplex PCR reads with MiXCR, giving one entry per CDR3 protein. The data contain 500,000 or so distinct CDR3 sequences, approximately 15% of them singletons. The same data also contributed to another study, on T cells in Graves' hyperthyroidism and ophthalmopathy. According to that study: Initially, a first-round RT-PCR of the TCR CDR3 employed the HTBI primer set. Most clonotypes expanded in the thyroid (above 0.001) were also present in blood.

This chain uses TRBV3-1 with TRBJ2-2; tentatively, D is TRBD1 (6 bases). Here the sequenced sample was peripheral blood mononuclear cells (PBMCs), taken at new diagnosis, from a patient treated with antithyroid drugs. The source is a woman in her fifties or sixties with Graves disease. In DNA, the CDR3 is TGTGCCAGCAGCACACAGGGATCCGGGGAGCTGTTTTTT. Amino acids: CASSTQGSGELFF.